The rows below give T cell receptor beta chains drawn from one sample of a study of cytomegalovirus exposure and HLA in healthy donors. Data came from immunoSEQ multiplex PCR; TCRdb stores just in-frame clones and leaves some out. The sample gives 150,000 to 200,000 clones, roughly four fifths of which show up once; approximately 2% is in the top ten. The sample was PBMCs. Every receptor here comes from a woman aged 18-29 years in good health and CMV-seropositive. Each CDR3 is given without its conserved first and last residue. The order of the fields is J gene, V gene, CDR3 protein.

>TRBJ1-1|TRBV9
ASSDQGTEAF
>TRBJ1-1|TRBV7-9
ASAGRAEKEAF
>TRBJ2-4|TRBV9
ASSGREGAKNIQY
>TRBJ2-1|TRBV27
ASRDSGGLNNEQF
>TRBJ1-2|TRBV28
ASSFLRDHGYT
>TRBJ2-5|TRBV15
ATSRDGNRAETQY
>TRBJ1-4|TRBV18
ASSPRGLNEKLF
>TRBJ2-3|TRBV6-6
ASSYDTTDTQY
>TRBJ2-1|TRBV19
ASSFFSGGAADEQF
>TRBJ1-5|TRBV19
ASSDSSNQPQH
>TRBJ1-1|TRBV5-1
ASSRPKGRDDEAF
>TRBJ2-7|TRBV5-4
ASTKNRGRGYEQY
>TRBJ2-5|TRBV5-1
ASSRGMEETQY
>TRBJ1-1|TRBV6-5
ASSYSGWDTEAF
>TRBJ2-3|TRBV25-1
ASSETSGVNTDTQY
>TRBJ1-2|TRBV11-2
ASRSNRGTLDGYT
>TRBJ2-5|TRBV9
ASSVTLAGTETQY
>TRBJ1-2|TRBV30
AWEQRNRALGYT
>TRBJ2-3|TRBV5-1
ASSLGSGVGTSTDTQY
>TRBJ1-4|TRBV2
ASSGPGQGGFEKLF
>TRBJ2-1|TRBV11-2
ASSLDPGYNEQF
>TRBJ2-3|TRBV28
ASGGGALGGTQY
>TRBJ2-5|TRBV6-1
ASSEEGAALGTQY
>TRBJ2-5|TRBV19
ASSTSPGGRGPQETQY
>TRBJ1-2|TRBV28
ASSRTGLDYGYT
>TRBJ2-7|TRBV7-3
ASSFLGGGADEQY
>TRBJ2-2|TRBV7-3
ASSLSTTNTGELF
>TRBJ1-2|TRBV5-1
ASSFPSGEGYGYT
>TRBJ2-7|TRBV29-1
SALDSYEQY
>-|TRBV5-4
ASSLARDNAYEQY
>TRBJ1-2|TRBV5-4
ASRATGVNYGYT
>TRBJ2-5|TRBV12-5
ASGFGAAETQY
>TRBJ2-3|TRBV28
ASSFRAGGLLPISPDTQY
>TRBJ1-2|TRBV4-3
ASSSTLGSNVYT
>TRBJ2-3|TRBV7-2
ASSSNSLLAGYTDTQY
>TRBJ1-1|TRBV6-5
ASSLRGGPITEAF
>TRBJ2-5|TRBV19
ASSRRQAKGTQY
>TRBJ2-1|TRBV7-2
ASSLESRGFYNEQF
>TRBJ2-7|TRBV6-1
ASSVNRGHYEQY
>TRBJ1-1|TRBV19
ASSMMDTVEAF
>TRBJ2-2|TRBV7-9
ASSPRLAGGFANTGELF
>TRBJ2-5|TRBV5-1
ASSLGLAGVGETQY
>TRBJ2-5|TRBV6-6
ASMFSADRQETQY
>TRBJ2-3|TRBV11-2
ASSSTKTAKLTDTQY
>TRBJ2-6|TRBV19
ATQRGVSGANVLT